One and the same sample provided the 32 T cell receptor beta chains below, sequenced in a study of T-cell memory formation after mild COVID-19. In TCRdb, the 5' RACE reads were re-called with MiXCR into one record per CDR3 protein. This table has approximately 40,000 distinct CDR3 sequences, roughly 11% appearing once. The sample comprised PBMCs or a T cell subset sorted from them (not recorded which). These receptors all come from a man aged 18-30 years who had mild COVID-19 (a few samples of this study predate the infection). Cell type and time point are not known.

V and J are TRBV11-2 and TRBJ2-1, with D possibly being TRBD1 (5 bases). The V gene's germline CDR1 is SGHAT and CDR2 FQNNGV. The germline V and J ends were trimmed by 5 bases and 9 bases, with 17 bases remaining between them. This CDR3 comprises 14 residues. The CDR3: CASSPSNEQGEQFF. DNA of the CDR3: TGTGCCAGCAGCCCCTCAAATGAGCAGGGTGAGCAGTTCTTC.

This clonotype was detected many times. The genes are TRBV7-3 and TRBJ2-2; TRBD2 matches 8 bases. V lost 3 bases, J lost 1 base, and 7 bases stayed unmatched. CDR1 and CDR2 (germline): SGHTA, FQGTGA. The CDR3 totals 17 residues. The CDR3 bases are TGTGCCAGCAGCTTTCAAGCGGGACTAGGGAACACCGGGGAGCTGTTTTTT. Translating gives CASSFQAGLGNTGELFF.

This clonotype was recorded many times. The rearrangement links TRBV12-3 or TRBV12-4 to TRBJ2-2; 7 nucleotides match TRBD1. This CDR3 is built from 15 residues. V was clipped by 5 bases and J by 5 bases; unmatched bases: 8. The CDR3 bases are TGTGCCAGCAGTCCTGAGACAGGGCGGACCGGGGAGCTGTTTTTT. Its protein is CASSPETGRTGELFF.

In this sample, this clonotype turned up many times. CDR3 nucleotide sequence: TGTGCCAGTAGCGCTCAAAACACCGGGGAGCTGTTTTTT. The encoded protein is CASSAQNTGELFF. The V gene is TRBV19, the J gene TRBJ2-2; D is unclear. V dropped 6 bases and J dropped 2 bases, with 7 bases sitting between them. Germline V gene sequence: CDR1 LNHDA, CDR2 SQIVND (reference sequence). The CDR3 sequence is 13 residues long.

This clonotype was detected a few times. The chain recombines TRBV28 with TRBJ1-2, with a tentative D call TRBD1 (5 bases). Trimming left V 6 bases short and J 4 bases short, with 12 bases between. Germline lookup yields CDR1 MDHEN and CDR2 SYDVKM. CDR3 length equals 13 residues. The CDR3 sequence: CASSAGTVYGYTF. In nucleotides, the CDR3 is TGTGCCAGCAGCGCCGGGACGGTCTATGGCTACACCTTC.

The chain employs TRBV7-3 and TRBJ2-7, with D unresolved. This CDR3 contains 10 residues. Germline loops: CDR1 SGHTA, CDR2 FQGTGA. Trimming pared 11 bases from V and 1 base from J, leaving 6 bases between. The CDR3 protein is CACQSYEQYV. The CDR3 region has the DNA TGTGCCTGTCAATCCTACGAGCAGTACGTC.

J is TRBJ2-1 and V is TRBV30, with no clear D. Germline lookup yields CDR1 GTSNPN and CDR2 SVGIG (reference sequence). The CDR3 consists of 15 residues. The V end lost 0 bases, the J end lost 2 bases, and 11 bases lay between the germline ends. This CDR3 reads CAWSVSREPYNEQFF. The CDR3 DNA follows: TGTGCCTGGAGTGTAAGTAGGGAACCCTACAATGAGCAGTTCTTC.

This clonotype has a count of ten or more. The chain recombines TRBV29-1 with TRBJ2-3; 10 bases fit TRBD1. This CDR3 has 12 amino acids. V was pared by 7 bases and J by 5 bases, with 3 bases of the junction left unmatched. Germline CDR1 is SQVTM and CDR2 is ANQGSEA. CDR3 protein: CSAGTGVDTQYF. CDR3 nucleotides: TGCAGCGCTGGGACAGGGGTAGATACGCAGTATTTT.

This clonotype was observed many times. The chain combines TRBV4-3 with TRBJ1-2; no clear D. The CDR3 is 17 amino acids. Trimming removed 0 bases from V and 2 bases from J, with 16 bases in between. CDR1 is LGHNA, CDR2 YSLEER, per germline. CDR3 DNA sequence: TGCGCCAGCAGCCAAGATAAGTGGTCTCAGCCCAACTATGGCTACACCTTC. It translates to CASSQDKWSQPNYGYTF.

This clonotype was recorded at least ten times. The chain has TRBV7-2 and TRBJ2-3; 10 bases map to TRBD1. CDR1 and CDR2 (germline): SGHTA, FQGNSA. V gave up 7 bases and J gave up 3 bases; unmatched junction bases: 4. The CDR3 has 14 amino acids. The CDR3 spells CASNRQGATDTQYF. In nucleotides, the CDR3 is TGTGCCAGCAACCGACAGGGGGCGACAGATACGCAGTATTTT. The whole variable domain, remainder taken from reference TRBV7-2 and TRBJ2-3, is GAGVSQSPSNKVTEKGKDVELRCDPISGHTALYWYRQSLGQGLEFLIYFQGNSAPDKSGLPSDRFSAERTGGSVSTLTIQRTQQEDSAVYLCASNRQGATDTQYFGPGTRLTVL.

This clonotype was counted many times. The chain recombines TRBV6-5 with TRBJ1-2, with a weak D call TRBD1 (5 bases). Germline assignment: CDR1 MNHEY and CDR2 SVGAGI. Trimming cost V 7 bases and J 3 bases, with 15 bases left between them. The CDR3 contains 14 residues. In nucleotides, the CDR3 is TGTGCCAGCACCTCCAGGGCCGGGGACTATGGCTACACCTTC. Its translation: CASTSRAGDYGYTF.

This clonotype was observed a handful of times. The rearrangement links TRBV10-3 to TRBJ1-5, with D perhaps TRBD1 (6 bases). This CDR3 has 17 residues. CDR1 and CDR2 from the germline V gene are ENHRY and SYGVKD. The V gene lost 0 bases and the J gene lost 6 bases, with 18 bases spanning the gap. The DNA for the CDR3 is TGTGCCATCAGTGAGTCTGAAGTGGGCAGGGGAGGTCAGCCCCAGCATTTT. This codes for CAISESEVGRGGQPQHF.

This clonotype was seen a few times. This chain uses TRBV27 with TRBJ1-1; D might be TRBD1 (5 bases). Germline CDR1 and CDR2: MNHEY and SMNVEV (reference sequence). V gave up 3 bases and J gave up 5 bases, with 13 bases separating them. The CDR3 runs to 14 residues. This chain's CDR3 is CASSFLGEGTEAFF. The CDR3 nucleotides read TGTGCCAGCAGTTTCTTAGGGGAAGGGACTGAAGCTTTCTTT.

Only one count was recorded for this clonotype. This chain links TRBV2 with TRBJ2-3; perhaps TRBD1 as D (6 bases). CDR1 is SNHLY, CDR2 FYNNEI, per germline. CDR3 size: 15 residues. The V and J ends lost 1 base and 5 bases respectively, with 13 bases between them. The DNA of the CDR3 is TGTGCCAGCAGTGAAGAGGCAGGGGTCCAAGATACGCAGTATTTT. It encodes CASSEEAGVQDTQYF.

This clonotype was counted many times. V gene TRBV7-2 combines with J gene TRBJ2-1; TRBD2 matches 8 bases. The CDR3 spans 15 residues. The germline CDR1 and CDR2 sequences are SGHTA and FQGNSA. The V segment lost 5 bases and the J segment 6 bases; nucleotides outside the gene matches: 9. CDR3 loop: CASSPPGLAGNEQFF. The CDR3 nucleotides read TGTGCCAGCAGCCCTCCCGGACTAGCTGGCAATGAGCAGTTCTTC.

This clonotype was detected many times. The gene calls are TRBV20-1 and TRBJ1-6; D uncertain. Germline assignment: CDR1 DFQATT and CDR2 SNEGSKA (reference sequence). CDR3 size: 13 residues. V lost 1 base, J lost 8 bases, and 9 bases lay in between. This CDR3 is CSARVQPDSPLHF. CDR3 sequence (DNA): TGCAGTGCTAGAGTGCAGCCAGATTCACCCCTCCACTTT.

The chain carries TRBV28 and TRBJ2-7, with D unclear. The CDR3 has 12 amino acids. Germline CDR1 is MDHEN and CDR2 is SYDVKM. Between the trimmed V and J ends, which lost 11 bases and 2 bases, there was a span of 13 bases. The CDR3 spells CAGNGPAYEQYF. CDR3 nucleotides: TGTGCCGGCAATGGGCCGGCCTACGAGCAGTACTTC.

This clonotype was recorded at least ten times. The V gene is TRBV7-2, the J gene TRBJ1-1; D remains unclear. Trimming took off 7 bases at V and 5 bases at J, with 17 bases between the two ends. Germline CDR1 is SGHTA and CDR2 is FQGNSA. This CDR3 is built from 14 residues. The CDR3 spells CASKPQTGGTEAFF. The DNA for the CDR3 is TGTGCCAGCAAACCCCAAACGGGCGGGACTGAAGCTTTCTTT.

This clonotype was counted at least ten times. J is TRBJ2-3 and V is TRBV5-1, with TRBD2 matching over 14 bases. CDR1 SGHRS and CDR2 YFSETQ come from the germline V gene. This CDR3 contains 17 residues. Trimming at V came to 3 bases and at J to 3 bases, leaving 6 bases not matched to a gene. The CDR3 region has the DNA TGCGCCAGCAGCTCCGGACTAGCGGGGGGCTCTACAGATACGCAGTATTTT. This codes for CASSSGLAGGSTDTQYF.

This clonotype was recorded at least ten times. This chain uses TRBV6-5 with TRBJ2-1, with 7 bases aligning to TRBD2. The ends lost 4 bases at V and 4 bases at J; junction bases unmatched: 16. Germline V gene sequence: CDR1 MNHEY, CDR2 SVGAGI. There are 18 residues in the CDR3. In nucleotides, the CDR3 is TGTGCCAGCAGTTTTTCCCCCAGTGCGGGGGACTTTTACAATGAGCAGTTCTTC. Amino acids: CASSFSPSAGDFYNEQFF.

This clonotype was counted ten times or more. The CDR3 loop reads CASSFDGQGNTEAFF. CDR3 DNA sequence: TGCGCCAGCAGCTTTGACGGACAGGGAAACACTGAAGCTTTCTTT. The J gene is TRBJ1-1, the V gene TRBV5-1; the match to TRBD1 covers 8 bases. Germline trimming cut 2 bases from V and 2 bases from J; bases unmatched to any gene: 5. The CDR3 runs to 15 residues. CDR1 and CDR2 (germline): SGHRS, YFSETQ.

This clonotype has a count of ten or more. V usage is TRBV7-3 and J usage is TRBJ2-1, with TRBD1 matching over 9 bases. The CDR3 totals 15 residues. Trimming at V came to 1 base and at J to 6 bases, leaving 4 bases not matched to a gene. Germline-derived CDR1 and CDR2 are SGHTA and FQGTGA. CDR3: CASSLKDRGFNEQFF. CDR3 DNA sequence: TGTGCCAGCAGCTTAAAGGACAGGGGTTTCAATGAGCAGTTCTTC.

In this sample, this clonotype turned up a few times. The rearrangement joins TRBV6-6 to TRBJ2-5; 7 bases fit TRBD2. Germline V CDR1 and CDR2: MNHNY, SVGAGI (reference sequence). CDR3 length equals 14 residues. The V segment lost 2 bases and the J segment 3 bases; nucleotides outside the gene matches: 3. The CDR3 loop reads CASSYDGGEETQYF. CDR3 nucleotides: TGTGCCAGCAGTTACGATGGGGGGGAAGAGACCCAGTACTTC.

At least ten counts were recorded for this clonotype. The chain employs TRBV7-8 and TRBJ2-5, with 12 bases fitting TRBD2. With 5 bases clipped from V and 1 base from J, the junction kept 14 bases outside the gene matches. Germline CDR1 is SGHVS and CDR2 is FQNEAQ. This CDR3 contains 19 residues. CDR3 DNA sequence: TGTGCCAGCAGCCCAAGATCCGCTAGCGGGGGGGCTCTCCAAGAGACCCAGTACTTC. This translates into CASSPRSASGGALQETQYF.

Ten or more counts support this clonotype. The chain has TRBV4-2 and TRBJ2-2, with 11 bases lining up with TRBD2. V dropped 6 bases and J dropped 5; count of bases not matched to a gene: 14. There are 18 residues in the CDR3. Germline V gene data show CDR1 as LGHNA and CDR2 as YNFKEQ. For the CDR3, the DNA is TGTGCCAGCAGAGGGATTAGCGGGGGGGCCTTTTTGACCGGGGAGCTGTTTTTT. Protein: CASRGISGGAFLTGELFF.

The chain combines TRBV4-1 with TRBJ2-7; no firm D call. Germline CDR1 reads MGHRA; CDR2 reads YSYEKL. The CDR3 extends over 14 amino acids. Trimming pared 1 base from V and 3 bases from J, leaving 10 bases between. This CDR3 reads CASSQAQAVYEQYF. CDR3 DNA sequence: TGCGCCAGCAGCCAAGCCCAAGCCGTCTACGAGCAGTACTTC.

This clonotype showed up many times. This chain connects TRBV27 to TRBJ1-2, with a tentative D call TRBD1 (5 bases). The CDR3 contains 15 residues. Trimming removed 2 bases from V and 8 bases from J, with 18 bases in between. In germline, CDR1 is MNHEY, CDR2 SMNVEV (reference sequence). CDR3 region: CASSLQARGPEGYTF. The CDR3 nucleotides read TGTGCCAGCAGTTTACAAGCGCGGGGCCCGGAGGGCTACACCTTC.

This clonotype occurred many times. This chain joins TRBV5-1 and TRBJ2-6, with D hard to call. Germline CDR1 SGHRS, CDR2 YFSETQ. Deletions cut 7 bases from V and 4 bases from J, with 12 bases between. The length of the CDR3 is 14 residues. The CDR3 DNA reads TGCGCCAGCCTCCCATATGTGGGGGCCAACGTCCTGACTTTC. Translated, it gives CASLPYVGANVLTF.

At least ten counts were recorded for this clonotype. For the CDR3, the DNA is TGTGCCATCAGTGAGCAGGCGGGACGGGTAAATCAGCCCCAGCATTTT. Translating gives CAISEQAGRVNQPQHF. This chain links TRBV10-3 with TRBJ1-5; the D gene is possibly TRBD1 (5 bases). The V and J ends lost 2 bases and 4 bases respectively, with 15 bases between them. The length of the CDR3 is 16 residues. Germline V gives CDR1 ENHRY, CDR2 SYGVKD.

In its sample, this clonotype was seen many times. CDR3 coding DNA: TGCAGCGCTACCCCGAACGCACTCAACTACGAGCAGTACGTC. Encoded protein: CSATPNALNYEQYV. The rearrangement joins TRBV20-1 to TRBJ2-7, with unresolved D. The CDR3 totals 14 residues. Germline V gives CDR1 DFQATT, CDR2 SNEGSKA (reference sequence).

CDR3 region: CSARPGTGRSDTQYF. The CDR3 DNA reads as TGCAGTGCTAGGCCCGGGACAGGAAGGTCAGATACGCAGTATTTT. The chain has TRBV20-1 and TRBJ2-3; 8 positions agree with TRBD1. Germline V lookup: CDR1 DFQATT, CDR2 SNEGSKA (reference sequence). V lost 3 bases, J lost 4 bases, and 9 bases stayed unmatched. The CDR3 totals 15 residues.

This clonotype was counted many times. V is TRBV6-6 and J is TRBJ2-7; TRBD1 agrees at 8 bases. CDR1 is MNHNY, CDR2 SVGAGI, per germline (reference sequence). The CDR3 is 14 residues long. J was trimmed by 1 base and V by 9 bases; bases with no gene match: 8. CDR3 coding DNA: TGTGCCAGTTCAGACAGGGGTGTTTCCTACGAGCAGTACTTC. Translation gives CASSDRGVSYEQYF.